The rows below give T cell receptor beta chains drawn from one sample of a study of blood T cell repertoires in COVID-19. Libraries were prepared by immunoSEQ multiplex PCR; TCRdb keeps only in-frame clonotypes and omits some of them. The sample includes fewer than 350,000 clones, less than 90% of them seen just once. The sample taken for sequencing was peripheral blood. The receptor source for this set is a woman aged 30 to 39 with COVID-19, enrolled during active disease. Each CDR3 is given with its conserved first and last residue. A D gene is named only where the DNA matches it firmly. Clone size is not always given. Where it is, it says once, few, many or a class for expanded clones.

j_call,v_call,d_call,clone_size,cdr3_nt,cdr3_aa
TRBJ1-1,TRBV5-1,.,.,TGCGCCAGCAGCTCCGCGTCTACAGGGCGCACTGAAGCTTTCTTT,CASSSASTGRTEAFF
TRBJ2-1,TRBV5-6,.,.,TGTGCCAGCAGTTTCCTAAGCGGGCCCGGGGCATACAATGAGCAGTTCTTC,CASSFLSGPGAYNEQFF
TRBJ2-1,TRBV24-1,TRBD1,.,TGTGCCACCAGTGACCCCCGGACAGGGATGAATGAGCAGTTCTTC,CATSDPRTGMNEQFF
TRBJ1-2,TRBV6-5,TRBD1,once,TGTGCCAGCTCCCGGGGCCTACAGGGGACCCATGGCTACACCTTC,CASSRGLQGTHGYTF
TRBJ1-6,TRBV4-1,.,once,TGCGCCAGCAGCCAAGCACAGTATAATTCACCCCTCCACTTT,CASSQAQYNSPLHF
TRBJ1-1,TRBV14,.,.,TGTGCCAGCAGCCAGGATGGGCTGATAAACACTGAAGCTTTCTTT,CASSQDGLINTEAFF
TRBJ2-1,TRBV28,TRBD1,.,TGTGCCAGCAGGGGGACAGGACCTTTCAATGAGCAGTTCTTC,CASRGTGPFNEQFF
TRBJ1-3,TRBV2,TRBD1,.,TGTGCCAGCAGTGTAGCCAGGGGGTTTGGAAACACCATATATTTT,CASSVARGFGNTIYF
TRBJ2-7,TRBV12-3/TRBV12-4,TRBD2,.,TGTGCCAGCAGTTTTATAAGCGGGGGAGTGTACTTC,CASSFISGGVYF
TRBJ1-5,TRBV27,.,.,TGTGCCAGCAGTTTTCAGGGCCCTCAGCCCCAGCATTTT,CASSFQGPQPQHF
TRBJ1-2,TRBV9,.,.,TGTGCCAGCAGCGTGACCGGGAGTATCTATGGCTACACCTTC,CASSVTGSIYGYTF
TRBJ1-2,TRBV6-5,TRBD1,.,TGTGCCAGCAGTAAACAGGGGTATGGCTACACCTTC,CASSKQGYGYTF
TRBJ2-2,TRBV5-4,TRBD2,once,TGTGCCAGCAGCTTTTCCGGGAGGGGGGCCGGGGAGCTGTTTTTT,CASSFSGRGAGELFF
TRBJ2-7,TRBV28,TRBD2,.,TGTGCCAGCAGTCCCTCCCCCACTAGCGGGGCCCTCTACGAGCAGTACTTC,CASSPSPTSGALYEQYF
TRBJ2-1,TRBV7-6,TRBD2,once,TGTGCCAGCAGCCCGGAGCGGGGCTATAATGAGCAGTTCTTC,CASSPERGYNEQFF
TRBJ1-1,TRBV28,.,.,TGTGCCAGCAGTCTCCGCTGGGGCGAAGCTTTCTTT,CASSLRWGEAFF
TRBJ1-2,TRBV6-5,TRBD1,.,TGTGCCAGCAGGCTACCGGGACAGACTTATGGCTACACCTTC,CASRLPGQTYGYTF
TRBJ2-4,TRBV28,.,.,TGTGCCAGCAGAACGGTGTGGGGGGTAGCCAAAAACATTCAGTACTTC,CASRTVWGVAKNIQYF
TRBJ2-7,TRBV18,TRBD1,.,TGTGCCAGCTCACCCCGGGACAGACCTTACGAGCAGTACTTC,CASSPRDRPYEQYF
TRBJ2-7,TRBV6-5,TRBD2,.,TGTGCCAGCAGTTTTAGCGGGGGGGGCGCCTACGAGCAGTACTTC,CASSFSGGGAYEQYF
TRBJ2-2,TRBV2,TRBD1,few,TGTGCCAGCAGGGCGACAGGGGAGTACACCGGGGAGCTGTTTTTT,CASRATGEYTGELFF
TRBJ2-5,TRBV7-8,TRBD2,.,TGTGCCAGCAGCTTAGTTTCGGGACCCTTAGCCGGGGGGGAGACCCAGTACTTC,CASSLVSGPLAGGETQYF
TRBJ1-5,TRBV27,.,.,TGTGCCAGCAGTCGCCTCGGGGGAAGCAATCAGCCCCAGCATTTT,CASSRLGGSNQPQHF
TRBJ2-1,TRBV5-1,.,.,TGCGCCAGCAGCTTGATTGCCATTACGCGGGGTTTTTACAATGAGCAGTTCTTC,CASSLIAITRGFYNEQFF
TRBJ1-1,TRBV6-1,.,.,TGTGCCAGCAGTGAACCAGGGTCCCCGAACACTGAAGCTTTCTTT,CASSEPGSPNTEAFF
TRBJ2-7,TRBV4-1,TRBD2,.,TGCGCCAGCAGCCTTTTCCTACCGGGACTAGCGGGGCACTACGAGCAGTACTTC,CASSLFLPGLAGHYEQYF
TRBJ1-5,TRBV27,TRBD1,.,TGTGCCAGCAGTTTAAGACAGGGTCCGGGCAATCAGCCCCAGCATTTT,CASSLRQGPGNQPQHF
TRBJ1-2,TRBV7-8,.,once,TGTGCCAGCAGCCCGTGGACGGGATTTTCTAACTATGGCTACACCTTC,CASSPWTGFSNYGYTF
TRBJ2-7,TRBV6-5,TRBD1,once,TGTGCCAGCGAAGGACAGGCCTCCTACGAGCAGTACTTC,CASEGQASYEQYF
TRBJ1-2,TRBV6-5,TRBD1,.,TGTGCCAGCAGTAGATACAGGGGCTTAGACTATGGCTACACCTTC,CASSRYRGLDYGYTF
TRBJ2-1,TRBV4-2,.,once,TGTGCCAGCAGAGCCCACATTAGCTCCTCCTACAATGAGCAGTTCTTC,CASRAHISSSYNEQFF
TRBJ2-7,TRBV3-1/TRBV3-2,TRBD2,.,TGTGCCAGCAGCCAAGGGCCGGCGGGGGGCCTACGAAATAACGAGCAGTACTTC,CASSQGPAGGLRNNEQYF
TRBJ2-1,TRBV10-3,.,once,TGTGCCATCAAAGACCTAGAATTCGGTGAGCAGTTCTTC,CAIKDLEFGEQFF
TRBJ1-1,TRBV18,.,.,TGTGCCAGCTCACCACTCGACAGGAACACTGAAGCTTTCTTT,CASSPLDRNTEAFF
TRBJ2-3,TRBV11-1,TRBD2,.,TGTGCCAGCAGCTTACCGCGGGGGGGCCAAACTGATACGCAGTATTTT,CASSLPRGGQTDTQYF
TRBJ2-5,TRBV6-5,TRBD1,.,TGTGCCAGCAGCACCGGGACAGGGGCCCCGGAGACCCAGTACTTC,CASSTGTGAPETQYF
TRBJ1-1,TRBV28,.,.,TGTGCCAGCAGTCAGGGCGGTGAAGCTTTCTTT,CASSQGGEAFF
TRBJ2-7,TRBV3-1/TRBV3-2,.,.,TGTGCCAGCAGCCAAGATATTTCCGCGCCGGGGGGCCCTTCCTACGAGCAGTACTTC,CASSQDISAPGGPSYEQYF
TRBJ2-1,TRBV7-2,TRBD1,.,TGTGCCAGCAGCGCATGGTCGGGACAGACCTACAATGAGCAGTTCTTC,CASSAWSGQTYNEQFF
TRBJ1-2,TRBV11-2,.,.,TGTGCCAGCAGCCTTGGGGGGGCGAGAGGGAGAGGCTACACCTTC,CASSLGGARGRGYTF
TRBJ1-1,TRBV27,.,.,TGTGCCAGCAGTTTGATACAGGAAGTGGGTAATCCTGAAGCTTTCTTT,CASSLIQEVGNPEAFF
TRBJ2-7,TRBV4-1,TRBD1,.,TGCGCCAGCAGCACCCCGGGACAGGGTGGCGGAGAGCAGTACTTC,CASSTPGQGGGEQYF
TRBJ1-6,TRBV19,.,.,TGTGCCAGTACGACCAGGGGTGAAGATTCACCCCTCCACTTT,CASTTRGEDSPLHF
TRBJ2-3,TRBV2,TRBD2,once,TGTGCCAGCAGTGAAGTGGCTAGCGGGGGCCGCACAGATACGCAGTATTTT,CASSEVASGGRTDTQYF
TRBJ1-2,TRBV5-4,TRBD1,.,TGTGCCAGCAGCATGGGGGGGACAGGGGGCCATGGCTACACCTTC,CASSMGGTGGHGYTF
TRBJ2-1,TRBV5-6,.,.,TGTGCCAGCAGCTTGAGAGATAATGAGCAGTTCTTC,CASSLRDNEQFF
TRBJ2-5,TRBV4-2,.,.,TGTGCCAGCAGCCAGGGGGGGGCCGATCTGGTCCCCCAGTACTTC,CASSQGGADLVPQYF
TRBJ1-2,TRBV10-2,.,.,TGCGCCAGCAGTGAATGGGTTGGGCAGGTCCTCTATGGCTACACCTTC,CASSEWVGQVLYGYTF
TRBJ2-4,TRBV5-1,.,.,TGCGCCAGCAGCTTGGAATTGGGACTGAAAAACATTCAGTACTTC,CASSLELGLKNIQYF
TRBJ1-4,TRBV27,.,.,TGTGCCAGCAGCCCATCCTGGGGGGGTGAAAAACTGTTTTTT,CASSPSWGGEKLFF
TRBJ1-2,TRBV27,.,.,TGTGCCAGCACCGCGACTGGAGGTAACTATGGCTACACCTTC,CASTATGGNYGYTF